The clone carrying this T cell receptor (beta chain) was found once. The target antigen is unknown. Trimming at V came to 4 bases and at J to 4 bases, leaving 12 bases not matched to a gene. CDR1 is MNHNS and CDR2 is SASEGT in the germline V gene. CDR3 length: 16 amino acids. The data are from a study of PD-1 blockade in mismatch repair-deficient tumors. The overall study: Patients had eleven to twelve mismatch repair-deficient cancer types, all previously treated and progressing. Study-wide findings and caveats: Tumor-resident clones, often undetectable pretreatment in blood, expanded then contracted after pembrolizumab.

TCR sequencing covered a few patients who responded to pembrolizumab. This table comes from immunoSEQ multiplex PCR, and its TCRdb copy is limited to in-frame clones, with some not included. The sample lists 35,000 to 45,000 clones; roughly 85% were seen once. The sequence came from an adult with mismatch repair-deficient cancer. This chain joins TRBV6-1 and TRBJ1-1; TRBD1 matches 7 bases. Specimen: peripheral blood, collected around 75 weeks after starting pembrolizumab. The CDR3 is CASSARRGYMGTEAFF. The CDR3 nucleotides are TGTGCCAGCAGTGCCCGCAGGGGGTATATGGGCACTGAAGCTTTCTTT.